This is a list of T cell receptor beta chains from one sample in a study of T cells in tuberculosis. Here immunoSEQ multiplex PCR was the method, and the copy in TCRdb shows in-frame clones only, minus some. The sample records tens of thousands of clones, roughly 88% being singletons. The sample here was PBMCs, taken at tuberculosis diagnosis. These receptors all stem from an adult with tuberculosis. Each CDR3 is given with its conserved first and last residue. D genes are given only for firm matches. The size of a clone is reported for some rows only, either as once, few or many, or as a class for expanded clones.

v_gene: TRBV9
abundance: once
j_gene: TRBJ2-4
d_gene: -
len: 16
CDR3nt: TGTGCCAGCAGCGTTTCGGGAGAGGGGCTACGGGACATTCAGTACTTC
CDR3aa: CASSVSGEGLRDIQYF

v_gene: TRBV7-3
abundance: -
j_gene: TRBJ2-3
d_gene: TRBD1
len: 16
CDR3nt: TGTGCCAGCAGCTTAAACCCGGGACAGTCCCCAGATACGCAGTATTTT
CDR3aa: CASSLNPGQSPDTQYF

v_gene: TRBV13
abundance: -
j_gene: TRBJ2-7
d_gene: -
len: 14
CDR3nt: TGTGCCAGCAGCAACCGGGAAGCAACTAACGAGCAGTACTTC
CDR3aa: CASSNREATNEQYF

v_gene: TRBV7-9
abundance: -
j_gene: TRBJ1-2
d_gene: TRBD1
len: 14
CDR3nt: TGTGCCAGCAGTTTCGACAGGGGAGGCTATGGCTACACCTTC
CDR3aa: CASSFDRGGYGYTF

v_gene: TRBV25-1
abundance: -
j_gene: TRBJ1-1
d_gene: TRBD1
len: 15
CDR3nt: TGTGCCAGCAGTGAAGTAAGGACAGGGGTCCCTGAAGCTTTCTTT
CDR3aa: CASSEVRTGVPEAFF

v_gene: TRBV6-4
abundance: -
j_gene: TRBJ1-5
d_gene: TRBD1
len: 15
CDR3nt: TGTGCCAGCCGACAGGGGAAGAGGAGCAATCAGCCCCAGCATTTT
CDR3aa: CASRQGKRSNQPQHF

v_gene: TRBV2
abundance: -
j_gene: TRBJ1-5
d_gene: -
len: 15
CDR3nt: TGTGCCAGCAGTCCTGACGGGAGAGGTGGTCAGCCCCAGCATTTT
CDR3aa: CASSPDGRGGQPQHF

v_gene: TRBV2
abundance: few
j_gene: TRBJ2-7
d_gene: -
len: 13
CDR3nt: TGTGCCAGCAGTGATGGGACAATGAGGGAGCAGTACTTC
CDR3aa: CASSDGTMREQYF

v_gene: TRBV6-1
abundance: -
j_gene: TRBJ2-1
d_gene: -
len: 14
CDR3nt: TGTGCCAGCATCGGGATTTCCTCCTACAATGAGCAGTTCTTC
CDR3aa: CASIGISSYNEQFF

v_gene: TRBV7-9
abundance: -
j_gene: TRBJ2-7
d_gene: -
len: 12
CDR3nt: TGTGCCAGCAGCCCCTCGGTCGGCGAGCAGTACTTC
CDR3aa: CASSPSVGEQYF

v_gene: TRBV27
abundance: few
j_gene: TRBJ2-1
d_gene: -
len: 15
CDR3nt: TGTGCCAGCAGTTTATTGGCGGGACGCTACAATGAGCAGTTCTTC
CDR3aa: CASSLLAGRYNEQFF

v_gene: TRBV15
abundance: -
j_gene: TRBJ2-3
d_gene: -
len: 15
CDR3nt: TGTGCCACCAGCAGAGAGACGGGAAGCACAGATACGCAGTATTTT
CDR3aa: CATSRETGSTDTQYF

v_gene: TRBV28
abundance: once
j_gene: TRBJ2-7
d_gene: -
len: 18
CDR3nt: TGTGCCAGCAGTCGACCCCCTAATCCCCGGGACACCCTCTACGAGCAGTACTTC
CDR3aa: CASSRPPNPRDTLYEQYF

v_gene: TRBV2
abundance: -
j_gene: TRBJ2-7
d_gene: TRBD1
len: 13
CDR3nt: TGTGCCAGCCGGGACAGGGCCCTCTACGAGCAGTACTTC
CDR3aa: CASRDRALYEQYF

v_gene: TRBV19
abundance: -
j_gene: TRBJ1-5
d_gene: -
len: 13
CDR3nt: TGTGCCAGTAGTCCAGGGGTTCACGGGCCCCAGCATTTT
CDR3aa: CASSPGVHGPQHF

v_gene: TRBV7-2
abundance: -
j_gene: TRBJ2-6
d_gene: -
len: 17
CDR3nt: TGTGCCAGCAGCTTAGTGGCGGTTAGCTCTGGGGCCAACGTCCTGACTTTC
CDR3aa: CASSLVAVSSGANVLTF

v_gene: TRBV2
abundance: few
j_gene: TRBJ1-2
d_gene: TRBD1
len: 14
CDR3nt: TGTGCCAGCAGTGGACAGGGGACCCTTTATGGCTACACCTTC
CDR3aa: CASSGQGTLYGYTF

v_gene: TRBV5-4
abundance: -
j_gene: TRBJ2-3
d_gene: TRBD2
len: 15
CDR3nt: TGTGCCAGCAGCATCCGGACTAGCGGAACAGATACGCAGTATTTT
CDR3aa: CASSIRTSGTDTQYF

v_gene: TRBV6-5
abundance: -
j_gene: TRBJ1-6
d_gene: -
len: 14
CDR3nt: TGTGCCAGCAGCCCAAGACACGGCAATTCACCCCTCCACTTT
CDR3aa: CASSPRHGNSPLHF

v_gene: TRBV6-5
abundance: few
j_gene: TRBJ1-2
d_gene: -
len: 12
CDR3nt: TGTGCCAGCAGTTACAACAGGGCTGGCTACACCTTC
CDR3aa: CASSYNRAGYTF

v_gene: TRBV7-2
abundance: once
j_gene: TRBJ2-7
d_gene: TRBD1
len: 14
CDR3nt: TGTGCCAGCAGCCCCTGGACAGGGGCATACGAGCAGTACTTC
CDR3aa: CASSPWTGAYEQYF

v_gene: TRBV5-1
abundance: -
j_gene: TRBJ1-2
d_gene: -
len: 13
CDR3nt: TGCGCCAGCAGCTTGGAGTCAGACTATGGCTACACCTTC
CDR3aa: CASSLESDYGYTF

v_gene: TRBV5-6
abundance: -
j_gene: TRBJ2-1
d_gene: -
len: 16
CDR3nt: TGTGCCAGCAGCACGTTATCTTTTCAGGACACCAATGAGCAGTTCTTC
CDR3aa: CASSTLSFQDTNEQFF

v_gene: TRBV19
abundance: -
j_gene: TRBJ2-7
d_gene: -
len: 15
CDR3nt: TGTGCCAGTAGTATAGAGGGGACTCGGCCCTACGAGCAGTACTTC
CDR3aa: CASSIEGTRPYEQYF

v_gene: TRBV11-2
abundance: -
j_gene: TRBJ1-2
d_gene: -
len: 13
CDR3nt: TGTGCCAGCAGCTTAGAGACAGACTATGGCTACACCTTC
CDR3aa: CASSLETDYGYTF

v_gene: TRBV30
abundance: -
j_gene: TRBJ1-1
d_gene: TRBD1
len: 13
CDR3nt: TGTGCCTGGACCGGGACAGGTAACACTGAAGCTTTCTTT
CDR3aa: CAWTGTGNTEAFF

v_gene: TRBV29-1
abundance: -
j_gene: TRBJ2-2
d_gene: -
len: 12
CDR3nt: TGCAGCCTCTACAGTCCCACCGGGGAGCTGTTTTTT
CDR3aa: CSLYSPTGELFF

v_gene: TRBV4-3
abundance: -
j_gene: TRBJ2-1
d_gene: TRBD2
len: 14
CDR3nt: TGCGCCAGCAGTTTGGTTAGCGGGGGAAATGAGCAGTTCTTC
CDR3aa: CASSLVSGGNEQFF

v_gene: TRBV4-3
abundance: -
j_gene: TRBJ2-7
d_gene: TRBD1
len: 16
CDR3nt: TGCGCCAGCAGCCAAGACTCGGGACAGATCTCCTACGAGCAGTACTTC
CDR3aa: CASSQDSGQISYEQYF

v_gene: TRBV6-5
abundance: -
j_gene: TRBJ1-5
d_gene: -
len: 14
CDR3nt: TGTGCCAGTTGCAGGGGCGCGAACAATCAGCCCCAGCATTTT
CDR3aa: CASCRGANNQPQHF

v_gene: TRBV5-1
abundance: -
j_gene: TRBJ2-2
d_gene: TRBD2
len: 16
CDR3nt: TGCGCCAGCAGCGAGACTAGCGGGGGCGTGACCGGGGAGCTGTTTTTT
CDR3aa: CASSETSGGVTGELFF

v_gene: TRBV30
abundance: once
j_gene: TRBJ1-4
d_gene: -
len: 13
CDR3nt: TGTGCCTGGAGATGGCAGGGTGGGGAAAAACTGTTTTTT
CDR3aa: CAWRWQGGEKLFF

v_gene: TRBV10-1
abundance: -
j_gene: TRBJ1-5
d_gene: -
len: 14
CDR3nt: TGCGCCAGCAGCTCCGACAGCCCGGTCAGCCCCCAGCATTTT
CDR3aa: CASSSDSPVSPQHF

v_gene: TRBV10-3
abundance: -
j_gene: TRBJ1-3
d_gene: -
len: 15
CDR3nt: TGTGCCATCAGTGAGTCGACAGGAGTTGGAAACACCATATATTTT
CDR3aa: CAISESTGVGNTIYF

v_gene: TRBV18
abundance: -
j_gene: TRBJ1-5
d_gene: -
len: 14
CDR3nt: TGTGCCAGCTCACGGGGACAAAGCAATCAGCCCCAGCATTTT
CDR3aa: CASSRGQSNQPQHF

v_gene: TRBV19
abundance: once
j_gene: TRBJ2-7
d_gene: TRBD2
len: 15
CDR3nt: TGTGCCAGTAGTAGCTTTAGCGGGAAGGAGTACGAGCAGTACTTC
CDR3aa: CASSSFSGKEYEQYF

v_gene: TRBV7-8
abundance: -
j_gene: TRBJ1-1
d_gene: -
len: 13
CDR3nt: TGTGCCAGCAGCCTCCACCCCCCTAGTGAAGCTTTCTTT
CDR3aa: CASSLHPPSEAFF

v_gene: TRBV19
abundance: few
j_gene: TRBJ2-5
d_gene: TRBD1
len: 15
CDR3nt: TGTGCCAGTACCCAGGCGACAGGGTTAGGGGAGACCCAGTACTTC
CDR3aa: CASTQATGLGETQYF

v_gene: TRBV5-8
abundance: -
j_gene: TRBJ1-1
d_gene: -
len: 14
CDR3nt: TGTGCCAGCAGCTTGGATCAGGGGCGAACTGAAGCTTTCTTT
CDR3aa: CASSLDQGRTEAFF

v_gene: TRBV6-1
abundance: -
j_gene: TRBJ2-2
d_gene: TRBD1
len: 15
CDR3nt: TGTGCCAGCACCCAGGACAGGCCCAACACCGGGGAGCTGTTTTTT
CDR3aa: CASTQDRPNTGELFF

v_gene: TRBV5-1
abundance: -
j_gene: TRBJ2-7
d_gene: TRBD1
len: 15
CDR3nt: TGCGCCAGCAGCTGGGGGACAGGAATTTCCTACGAGCAGTACTTC
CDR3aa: CASSWGTGISYEQYF

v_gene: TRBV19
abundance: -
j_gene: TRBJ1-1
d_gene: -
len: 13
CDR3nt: TGTGCCAGTAGAAGGGCCACAGGGACCGAAGCTTTCTTT
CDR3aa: CASRRATGTEAFF

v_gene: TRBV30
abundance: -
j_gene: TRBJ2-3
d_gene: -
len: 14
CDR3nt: TGTGCCTGGGGCCACAGGCAGTCCACAGATACGCAGTATTTT
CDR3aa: CAWGHRQSTDTQYF

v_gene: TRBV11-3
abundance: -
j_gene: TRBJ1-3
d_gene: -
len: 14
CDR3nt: TGTGCCAGCAGCCTCAGGGAACCTGGAAACACCATATATTTT
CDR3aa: CASSLREPGNTIYF

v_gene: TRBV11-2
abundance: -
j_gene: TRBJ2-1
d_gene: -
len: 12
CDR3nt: TGTGCCAGCAGCTCAACAGGGAATGAGCAGTTCTTC
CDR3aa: CASSSTGNEQFF

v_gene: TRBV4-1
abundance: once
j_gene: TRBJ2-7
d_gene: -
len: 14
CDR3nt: TGCGCCAGCAGCCAAGCGGGTCTTGCGCACGAGCAGTACTTC
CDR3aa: CASSQAGLAHEQYF

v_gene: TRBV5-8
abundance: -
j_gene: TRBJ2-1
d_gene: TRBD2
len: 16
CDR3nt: TGTGCCAGCAGCTTGGTATTGGGACTAGCGGGACTCGAGCAGTTCTTC
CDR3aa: CASSLVLGLAGLEQFF

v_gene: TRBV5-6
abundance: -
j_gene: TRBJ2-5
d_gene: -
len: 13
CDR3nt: TGTGCCAGCAGCTACACAGGGAGGGTGACCCAGTACTTC
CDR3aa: CASSYTGRVTQYF

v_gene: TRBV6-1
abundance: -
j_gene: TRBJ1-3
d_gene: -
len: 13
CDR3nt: TGTGCCAGCAGTAGCACCTCTGGAAACACCATATATTTT
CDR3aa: CASSSTSGNTIYF

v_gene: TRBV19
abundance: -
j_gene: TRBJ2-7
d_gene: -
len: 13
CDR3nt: TGTGCCAGTAGTATAGTGTCGGGCTACGAGCAGTACTTC
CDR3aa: CASSIVSGYEQYF

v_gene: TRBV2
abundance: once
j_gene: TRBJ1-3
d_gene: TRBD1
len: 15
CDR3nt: TGTGCCAGCAGTAGGGACAGGGGGTCTGGAAACACCATATATTTT
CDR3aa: CASSRDRGSGNTIYF

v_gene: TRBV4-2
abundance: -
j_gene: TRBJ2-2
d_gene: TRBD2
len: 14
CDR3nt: TGTGCCAGCAGCGGGGAGGGGCGGGGCGGGGAGCTGTTTTTT
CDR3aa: CASSGEGRGGELFF